This is a list of T cell receptor beta chains from one sample in a study of read filtering for tumor transcriptome and immune sequencing. TCRdb re-analysed the reads in MiXCR, keeping a single row per CDR3 protein. The sample has roughly 130,000 distinct CDR3 sequences; 10% to 15% are singletons. Material: a population of CD138-negative cells sorted from bone marrow. The receptor set was obtained from a donor aged 40 or older with multiple myeloma. Each CDR3 is given with its conserved first and last residue. D genes are given only for firm matches. Clone size is shown for a subset of rows, as once, few, many or a class of expanded clone.

j_gene: TRBJ2-5
abundance: many
d_gene: .
v_gene: TRBV6-1
CDR3nt: TGTGCCAGCTTGGAACGGTCAAGAGGAGAGACCCAGTACTTC
CDR3aa: CASLERSRGETQYF

j_gene: TRBJ1-6
abundance: many
d_gene: TRBD1
v_gene: TRBV20-1
CDR3nt: TGCAGTGTGGAGGGACAGGGGATTAATTCACCCCTCCACTTT
CDR3aa: CSVEGQGINSPLHF

j_gene: TRBJ2-3
abundance: many
d_gene: TRBD2
v_gene: TRBV19
CDR3nt: TGTGCCAGTAGTAGCCCCCGACTAGCGGATAGCACAGATACGCAGTATTTT
CDR3aa: CASSSPRLADSTDTQYF

j_gene: TRBJ2-1
abundance: many
d_gene: TRBD2
v_gene: TRBV19
CDR3nt: TGTGCCAGTAGTTGGGTGAGCGGGAGTACGGTCGATGAGCAGTTCTTC
CDR3aa: CASSWVSGSTVDEQFF

j_gene: TRBJ2-2
abundance: many
d_gene: .
v_gene: TRBV7-2
CDR3nt: TGTGCCAGCACAGGGATATACACCGGGGAGCTGTTTTTT
CDR3aa: CASTGIYTGELFF

j_gene: TRBJ1-2
abundance: .
d_gene: .
v_gene: TRBV20-1
CDR3nt: TGCAGTGCTATACTCCCCGAAAGAGTCTATGGCTACACCTTC
CDR3aa: CSAILPERVYGYTF

j_gene: TRBJ1-1
abundance: many
d_gene: .
v_gene: TRBV10-3
CDR3nt: TGTGCCATCAGCCTCGGGGAAAGTTCGAACACTGAAGCTTTCTTT
CDR3aa: CAISLGESSNTEAFF

j_gene: TRBJ2-3
abundance: many
d_gene: .
v_gene: TRBV4-1
CDR3nt: TGCGCCAGCAGCCTGGGAAGACTAGGCCTTAGCACAGATACGCAGTATTTT
CDR3aa: CASSLGRLGLSTDTQYF

j_gene: TRBJ1-1
abundance: many
d_gene: .
v_gene: TRBV14
CDR3nt: TGTGCCAGCAGCCTCCAGATGAACACTGAAGCTTTCTTT
CDR3aa: CASSLQMNTEAFF

j_gene: TRBJ2-7
abundance: many
d_gene: TRBD2
v_gene: TRBV6-6
CDR3nt: TGTGCCAGCAGTTACGGGAAGGGCGGGGGTCGCGAGCAGTACTTC
CDR3aa: CASSYGKGGGREQYF

j_gene: TRBJ2-1
abundance: many
d_gene: .
v_gene: TRBV2
CDR3nt: TGTGCCAGCTCCCCAACAGACAGGTATGAGCAGTTCTTC
CDR3aa: CASSPTDRYEQFF

j_gene: TRBJ1-1
abundance: many
d_gene: .
v_gene: TRBV20-1
CDR3nt: TGCAGTGCTAGAGAATCCGGATGGGAAACTGAAGCTTTCTTT
CDR3aa: CSARESGWETEAFF

j_gene: TRBJ2-3
abundance: .
d_gene: .
v_gene: TRBV5-1
CDR3nt: TGCGCCAGCAGTTCCGAAGGGCGGGTGGAAGATACGCAGTATTTT
CDR3aa: CASSSEGRVEDTQYF

j_gene: TRBJ2-7
abundance: many
d_gene: TRBD1
v_gene: TRBV4-1
CDR3nt: TGCGCCAGCAGCCAAGAAATGACAGGGGGCTCCTACGAGCAGTACTTC
CDR3aa: CASSQEMTGGSYEQYF

j_gene: TRBJ2-7
abundance: many
d_gene: .
v_gene: TRBV25-1
CDR3nt: TGTGCCAGCAGTGAATTGGGTTTCACCTACGAGCAGTACTTC
CDR3aa: CASSELGFTYEQYF

j_gene: TRBJ2-5
abundance: many
d_gene: .
v_gene: TRBV7-8
CDR3nt: TGTGCCAGCAGCGGCAGACTGGTCAGAGAGACCCAGTACTTC
CDR3aa: CASSGRLVRETQYF

j_gene: TRBJ2-2
abundance: many
d_gene: TRBD1
v_gene: TRBV6-1
CDR3nt: TGTGCCAGCAGTGAAGTGAGGACAGGGGGCACCGGGGAGCTGTTTTTT
CDR3aa: CASSEVRTGGTGELFF

j_gene: TRBJ2-2
abundance: .
d_gene: .
v_gene: TRBV4-1
CDR3nt: TGCGCCAGCAGCCAAGATCAGCCGTTTTCCAGCACCAGGGAGCTGTTTTTT
CDR3aa: CASSQDQPFSSTRELFF

j_gene: TRBJ1-1
abundance: many
d_gene: .
v_gene: TRBV13
CDR3nt: TGTGCCAGCAGCCGGACACAAATGAACACTGAAGCTTTCTTT
CDR3aa: CASSRTQMNTEAFF

j_gene: TRBJ2-3
abundance: many
d_gene: .
v_gene: TRBV24-1
CDR3nt: TGTGCCACCAGTGATACGACGGCCAGCACAGATACGCAGTATTTT
CDR3aa: CATSDTTASTDTQYF

j_gene: TRBJ1-6
abundance: many
d_gene: .
v_gene: TRBV5-1
CDR3nt: TGCGCCAGCAGCTTCGGGGGGCCTGGCAATTCACCCCTCCACTTT
CDR3aa: CASSFGGPGNSPLHF

j_gene: TRBJ2-2
abundance: many
d_gene: .
v_gene: TRBV20-1
CDR3nt: TGCAGTGCTAGTTCCTCCGCGGGAATGAACACCGGGGAGCTGTTTTTT
CDR3aa: CSASSSAGMNTGELFF

j_gene: TRBJ2-3
abundance: many
d_gene: TRBD2
v_gene: TRBV5-1
CDR3nt: TGCGCCAGCAGCTTCGGACTAGAAACCTTCACAGATACGCAGTATTTT
CDR3aa: CASSFGLETFTDTQYF

j_gene: TRBJ2-4
abundance: many
d_gene: TRBD1
v_gene: TRBV5-1
CDR3nt: TGCGCCAGCAGCTTGGCTCCTTCGGACAGGGAGGTTCGGTACTTC
CDR3aa: CASSLAPSDREVRYF

j_gene: TRBJ2-1
abundance: many
d_gene: .
v_gene: TRBV4-2
CDR3nt: TGTGCCAGCAGCCCGCGTCTACGGTCTCGACGGTACAATGAGCAGTTCTTC
CDR3aa: CASSPRLRSRRYNEQFF

j_gene: TRBJ2-2
abundance: .
d_gene: .
v_gene: TRBV3-1
CDR3nt: TGTGCCAGCAGCCCCCCCGACAGCGTCGGGGAGCTGTTTTTT
CDR3aa: CASSPPDSVGELFF

j_gene: TRBJ1-1
abundance: many
d_gene: .
v_gene: TRBV12-3/TRBV12-4
CDR3nt: TGTGCCAGCAGGCCACCGACAGGTAGGGGAGCTTTCTTT
CDR3aa: CASRPPTGRGAFF

j_gene: TRBJ1-1
abundance: many
d_gene: .
v_gene: TRBV3-1
CDR3nt: TGTGCCAGCAGCCAAACCGGGACAACGAACACTGAAGCTTTCTTT
CDR3aa: CASSQTGTTNTEAFF

j_gene: TRBJ2-1
abundance: many
d_gene: TRBD2
v_gene: TRBV20-1
CDR3nt: TGCAGTGCCTCCCGGGCGGCGGGGGGCAATGAGCAGTTCTTC
CDR3aa: CSASRAAGGNEQFF

j_gene: TRBJ1-1
abundance: .
d_gene: TRBD1
v_gene: TRBV4-2
CDR3nt: TGTGCCAGCAGCCAAGTTAAGGGCACAGGACCCGACAGGGCCCTTAACACTGAAGCTTTCTTT
CDR3aa: CASSQVKGTGPDRALNTEAFF

j_gene: TRBJ2-6
abundance: many
d_gene: .
v_gene: TRBV5-1
CDR3nt: TGCGCCAGCAGCTTACGGAGCTCTGGGGCCAACGTCCTGACTTTC
CDR3aa: CASSLRSSGANVLTF

j_gene: TRBJ2-3
abundance: .
d_gene: TRBD1
v_gene: TRBV28
CDR3nt: TGTGCCAGCAGCACTAACAGGGGGGAGGCAGATACGCAGTATTTT
CDR3aa: CASSTNRGEADTQYF

j_gene: TRBJ1-2
abundance: many
d_gene: .
v_gene: TRBV29-1
CDR3nt: TGCAGCGTTTTTCAGGACGGCTACACCTTC
CDR3aa: CSVFQDGYTF

j_gene: TRBJ2-1
abundance: many
d_gene: TRBD2
v_gene: TRBV20-1
CDR3nt: TGCAGTGCGACTTTAGCGGGGCCGTACAATGAGCAGTTCTTC
CDR3aa: CSATLAGPYNEQFF

j_gene: TRBJ1-1
abundance: .
d_gene: .
v_gene: TRBV3-2
CDR3nt: TGTGCCACCACGTGGGGAATGGGCGGGAACACTGAAGCTTTCTTT
CDR3aa: CATTWGMGGNTEAFF

j_gene: TRBJ1-1
abundance: many
d_gene: .
v_gene: TRBV10-3
CDR3nt: TGTGCCATCAGCCCGACTCTTAGGAACACTGAAGCTTTCTTT
CDR3aa: CAISPTLRNTEAFF

j_gene: TRBJ2-3
abundance: many
d_gene: TRBD1
v_gene: TRBV4-1
CDR3nt: TGCGCCAGCAGCCAAGAAGGGACAGGGGAGTTGACAGATACGCAGTATTTT
CDR3aa: CASSQEGTGELTDTQYF

j_gene: TRBJ2-4
abundance: many
d_gene: TRBD2
v_gene: TRBV5-1
CDR3nt: TGCGCCAGCAGCGTTGGGACTAGCGAAGACATTCAGTACTTC
CDR3aa: CASSVGTSEDIQYF

j_gene: TRBJ1-1
abundance: many
d_gene: .
v_gene: TRBV7-9
CDR3nt: TGTGCCAGCAGCCTCTCGGGAGGGGACACTGAAGCTTTCTTT
CDR3aa: CASSLSGGDTEAFF

j_gene: TRBJ2-2
abundance: few
d_gene: .
v_gene: TRBV5-4
CDR3nt: TGTGCCAGCAGCCCACCTGGGAGTTCGAACACCGGGGAGCTGTTTTTT
CDR3aa: CASSPPGSSNTGELFF

j_gene: TRBJ2-1
abundance: many
d_gene: TRBD2
v_gene: TRBV20-1
CDR3nt: TGCAGTGCTCGAGGGGGACTAGGGTTAGAGGAGTTCTTC
CDR3aa: CSARGGLGLEEFF

j_gene: TRBJ2-2
abundance: few
d_gene: .
v_gene: TRBV29-1
CDR3nt: TGCAGCGTGCGCGGGGGCGCGGCCGGGGAGCTGTTTTTT
CDR3aa: CSVRGGAAGELFF

j_gene: TRBJ1-2
abundance: many
d_gene: .
v_gene: TRBV3-1
CDR3nt: TGTGCCAGCACCGGCAGGGAGAACTATGGCTACACCTTC
CDR3aa: CASTGRENYGYTF

j_gene: TRBJ2-1
abundance: many
d_gene: .
v_gene: TRBV7-9
CDR3nt: TGTGCCAGCAGCTTAGGCGGGGGCGGATTCAATGAGCAGTTCTTC
CDR3aa: CASSLGGGGFNEQFF

j_gene: TRBJ2-1
abundance: many
d_gene: TRBD2
v_gene: TRBV19
CDR3nt: TGTGCCAGTAGTAGCGTACTAGCGGGAGTTAGCTACAATGAGCAGTTCTTC
CDR3aa: CASSSVLAGVSYNEQFF